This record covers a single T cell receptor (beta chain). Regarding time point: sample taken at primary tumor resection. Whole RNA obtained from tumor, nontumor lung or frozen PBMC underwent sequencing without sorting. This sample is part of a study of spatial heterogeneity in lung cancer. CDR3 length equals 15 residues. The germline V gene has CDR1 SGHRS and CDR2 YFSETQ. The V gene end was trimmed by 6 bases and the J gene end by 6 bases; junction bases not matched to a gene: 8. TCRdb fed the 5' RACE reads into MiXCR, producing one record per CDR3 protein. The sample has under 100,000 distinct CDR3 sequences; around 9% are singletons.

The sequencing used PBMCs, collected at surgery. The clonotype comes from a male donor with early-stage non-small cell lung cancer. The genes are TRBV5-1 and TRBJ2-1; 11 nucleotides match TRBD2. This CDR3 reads CASNPLAGVGNEQFF. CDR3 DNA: TGCGCCAGCAACCCACTAGCGGGGGTGGGCAATGAGCAGTTCTTC.